The 23 T cell receptor beta chains below all came from one sample that was sequenced in a study of T cell changes during pregnancy in multiple sclerosis. TCRdb keeps only in-frame clones here, not all; method: immunoSEQ multiplex PCR. The sample shows just over 65,000 clones, roughly nine tenths of them seen only once. The starting material was peripheral blood, obtained in the second trimester of pregnancy. The receptors come from a female donor with multiple sclerosis, enrolled in a pregnancy study.

This rearrangement joins TRBV4-2 to TRBJ2-7; tentative D call: TRBD2 (7 bases). The CDR3 consists of 16 residues. Trimming took off 0 bases at V and 3 bases at J, with 15 bases between the two ends. Germline CDR1 reads LGHNA; CDR2 reads YNFKEQ. In DNA, the CDR3 is TGTGCCAGCAGCCAAGATCTGGCGGGGGCCTTCTACGAGCAGTACTTC. This sequence encodes CASSQDLAGAFYEQYF.

The chain couples TRBV9 to TRBJ2-1; 8 nucleotides line up with TRBD2. Germline V gives CDR1 SGDLS, CDR2 YYNGEE. CDR3 length: 16 amino acids. The junction had 7 bases not matched to a gene; V was cut back by 1 base and J by 4 bases. The CDR3 reads CASSVRSGGGYNEQFF. The CDR3 DNA reads as TGTGCCAGCAGCGTAAGGTCCGGGGGGGGTTACAATGAGCAGTTCTTC.

This sequence joins TRBV10-3 and TRBJ2-1; 8 bases are a match to TRBD1. The germline gives CDR1 ENHRY, CDR2 SYGVKD. The length of the CDR3 is 21 residues. J lost 0 bases, V lost 0 bases, and 16 bases had no gene match. The CDR3 DNA sequence: TGTGCCATCAGTGAGTCTGGCAGGGGGCGAATCGGAGGTAGCTCCTACAATGAGCAGTTCTTC. Translated: CAISESGRGRIGGSSYNEQFF.

Written as DNA, the CDR3 is TGTGCCAGCAGCGTCCGGGGGGGCACCTTTAGCACAGATACGCAGTATTTT. This sequence encodes CASSVRGGTFSTDTQYF. This chain links TRBV9 with TRBJ2-3; 8 nucleotides align to TRBD2. Trimming at V came to 2 bases and at J to 0 bases, leaving 8 bases not matched to a gene. CDR1 and CDR2 (germline): SGDLS, YYNGEE. CDR3 size: 17 residues.

V is TRBV18 and J is TRBJ1-2; no reliable D call. CDR3 size: 16 residues. Germline V lookup: CDR1 KGHSH, CDR2 LQKENI. The germline V and J ends were trimmed by 1 base and 6 bases, with 18 bases remaining between them. CDR3 protein: CASSPLLFGVDDGYTF. In DNA form, the CDR3 reads TGTGCCAGCTCACCACTGTTATTTGGAGTTGATGATGGCTACACCTTC.

The chain combines TRBV19 with TRBJ1-3, with D unresolved. CDR3 length: 13 residues. V was pared by 9 bases and J by 0 bases, with 9 bases between. The germline V gene encodes CDR1 LNHDA and CDR2 SQIVND (reference sequence). The CDR3 DNA sequence: TGTGCCAGCGGGATGGGCTCTGGAAACACCATATATTTT. Protein sequence: CASGMGSGNTIYF.

The V call is TRBV7-9, the J call TRBJ1-5, with no clear D. CDR3 length: 13 residues. Germline V gene data show CDR1 as SEHNR and CDR2 as FQNEAQ (reference sequence). Trimming stripped 1 base from V and 9 bases from J, with 10 bases between. CDR3 nucleotides: TGTGCCAGCAGCTTAGGGCCCGCGGGGCCCCAGCATTTT. Its translation: CASSLGPAGPQHF.

The rearrangement joins TRBV7-9 to TRBJ1-2, with D unresolved. The CDR3 loop spans 15 amino acids. Trimming removed 3 bases at V and 0 bases at J, with 11 bases between. The germline gives CDR1 SEHNR, CDR2 FQNEAQ (reference sequence). The chain's CDR3 is CASSFLSLPNYGYTF. The CDR3 region has the DNA TGTGCCAGCAGCTTCTTGAGTCTTCCTAACTATGGCTACACCTTC.

The chain employs TRBV5-3 and TRBJ2-5; 8 nucleotides line up with TRBD2. TRBV5-3 falls under the ORF class, with uncertain function. V dropped 0 bases and J dropped 5; count of bases not matched to a gene: 12. CDR3 length: 17 amino acids. The CDR3 protein is CARSLEVGGASGETQYF. CDR3 nucleotide sequence: TGTGCCAGAAGCTTGGAGGTCGGGGGGGCGAGTGGGGAGACCCAGTACTTC.

The chain has TRBV27 and TRBJ2-3; 15 bases line up with TRBD2. J was trimmed by 7 bases and V by 6 bases; bases with no gene match: 5. The CDR3 has 15 residues. Germline CDR1 reads MNHEY; CDR2 reads SMNVEV (reference sequence). This CDR3 reads CASSQGLAGGNTQYF. The CDR3 DNA reads TGTGCCAGCAGCCAGGGACTAGCGGGGGGAAATACGCAGTATTTT.

The V gene is TRBV19, the J gene TRBJ1-2; possible D gene TRBD1, 6 bases. The CDR3 runs 14 residues. The germline V gene encodes CDR1 LNHDA and CDR2 SQIVND (reference sequence). V lost 6 bases and J 5 bases, leaving 16 bases between the germline ends. CDR3 nucleotide sequence: TGTGCCAGTAGGGACAGCCACAAGGGGTATGGCTACACCTTC. Protein: CASRDSHKGYGYTF. The full variable domain, completed using reference TRBV19 and TRBJ1-2, is DGGITQSPKYLFRKEGQNVTLSCEQNLNHDAMYWYRQDPGQGLRLIYYSQIVNDFQKGDIAEGYSVSREKKESFPLTVTSAQKNPTAFYLCASRDSHKGYGYTFGSGTRLTVV.

The table lists this clone with a count of one. For the CDR3, the DNA is TGTGCCAGCAGCTTGAACAGGGGTCACACTGAAGCTTTCTTT. This sequence encodes CASSLNRGHTEAFF. This rearrangement joins TRBV7-8 to TRBJ1-1; 7 nucleotides line up with TRBD1. CDR1 and CDR2 from the germline V gene are SGHVS and FQNEAQ. This CDR3 comprises 14 residues. With 3 bases clipped from V and 3 bases from J, the junction kept 4 bases outside the gene matches.

The chain joins TRBV30 to TRBJ1-6; D is undetermined. CDR1 and CDR2 (germline): GTSNPN, SVGIG (reference sequence). Trimming left V 4 bases short and J 0 bases short, with 10 bases between. This CDR3 has 15 amino acids. CDR3 sequence reads: CAWKSSSSYNSPLHF. DNA of the CDR3: TGTGCCTGGAAGTCCTCGAGCTCCTATAATTCACCCCTCCACTTT.

The chain uses TRBV6-5 and TRBJ2-1, with 8 bases matching TRBD1. Trimming took 6 bases from V and 5 from J; bases not matched to a gene: 9. The CDR3 runs to 15 residues. The germline V gene has CDR1 MNHEY and CDR2 SVGAGI. The chain's CDR3 is CASSLDRGNNNEQFF. The CDR3 bases are TGTGCCAGCAGCTTAGACAGGGGCAATAACAATGAGCAGTTCTTC.

This clone was counted once. The chain links TRBV4-3 to TRBJ1-1, with 8 nucleotides matching TRBD1. The length of the CDR3 is 14 residues. V shed 1 base, J shed 3 bases, and the junction held 1 base outside the gene matches. Germline lookup yields CDR1 LGHNA and CDR2 YSLEER. CDR3 in DNA: TGCGCCAGCAGCCAAGGACAGGGGTACACTGAAGCTTTCTTT. This gives the protein CASSQGQGYTEAFF.

The genes are TRBV19 and TRBJ1-2; TRBD1 is a possible D gene (5 bases). V lost 6 bases, J lost 1 base, and 15 bases lay in between. There are 15 residues in the CDR3. Looked up from germline, CDR1 is LNHDA and CDR2 is SQIVND (reference sequence). The CDR3 nucleotides read TGTGCCAGTAGAAGAGGGAGGGGCCTTAACTATGGCTACACCTTC. Encoded protein: CASRRGRGLNYGYTF. The variable domain in full, completed from reference TRBV19 and TRBJ1-2, reads DGGITQSPKYLFRKEGQNVTLSCEQNLNHDAMYWYRQDPGQGLRLIYYSQIVNDFQKGDIAEGYSVSREKKESFPLTVTSAQKNPTAFYLCASRRGRGLNYGYTFGSGTRLTVV.

This sequence joins TRBV29-1 and TRBJ1-1; 10 positions agree with TRBD1. The junction had 7 bases not matched to a gene; V was cut back by 7 bases and J by 8 bases. Germline V gene lookup returns CDR1 SQVTM and CDR2 ANQGSEA. The CDR3 is made up of 12 amino acids. The CDR3 region is CSAAPGQGEAFF. CDR3 coding DNA: TGCAGCGCCGCGCCGGGACAGGGGGAAGCTTTCTTT.

The J gene is TRBJ2-1, the V gene TRBV5-1, with 9 bases identical to TRBD2. With 3 bases clipped from V and 7 bases from J, the junction kept 20 bases outside the gene matches. This CDR3 comprises 19 residues. The germline CDR1 and CDR2 sequences are SGHRS and YFSETQ. The CDR3 coding sequence is TGCGCCAGCAGCTCGCGAGGAGCGGGGGGTCTAGCCACCATAAATGAGCAGTTCTTC. This translates into CASSSRGAGGLATINEQFF.

The chain combines TRBV6-4 with TRBJ2-2, with 9 bases matching TRBD1. Germline CDR1 MRHNA, CDR2 SNTAGT. With 6 bases clipped from V and 6 bases from J, the junction kept 2 bases outside the gene matches. CDR3 size: 13 residues. The CDR3: CASRRTGAGELFF. Written as DNA, the CDR3 is TGTGCCAGCAGACGGACAGGGGCCGGGGAGCTGTTTTTT.

V and J are TRBV19 and TRBJ2-1; 8 positions agree with TRBD2. CDR1 and CDR2 (germline): LNHDA, SQIVND (reference sequence). This CDR3 is 15 amino acids long. V shed 4 bases and J 4 bases; nucleotides not matched to a gene: 6. CDR3 DNA sequence: TGTGCCAGTAGTACGGGACTAGGATCGTACAATGAGCAGTTCTTC. It specifies CASSTGLGSYNEQFF.

The genes are TRBV18 and TRBJ2-7; TRBD1 is a possible D gene (5 bases). This CDR3 is 14 amino acids long. Trimming removed 3 bases from V and 5 bases from J, with 14 bases in between. The germline V gene encodes CDR1 KGHSH and CDR2 LQKENI. The CDR3 region has the DNA TGTGCCAGCTCACCCCTGGGGCGGAACGACGAGCAGTACTTC. This translates into CASSPLGRNDEQYF. The variable domain in full, with the rest retrieved from reference TRBV18 and TRBJ2-7, is NAGVMQNPRHLVRRRGQEARLRCSPMKGHSHVYWYRQLPEEGLKFMVYLQKENIIDESGMPKERFSAEFPKEGPSILRIQQVVRGDSAAYFCASSPLGRNDEQYFGPGTRLTVT.

CDR3 in amino acids: CASSQVEGQGGTEAFF. In nucleotides, the CDR3 is TGTGCCAGCAGCCAAGTCGAGGGACAGGGCGGCACTGAAGCTTTCTTT. V is TRBV4-2 and J is TRBJ1-1; 9 bases fit TRBD1. This CDR3 comprises 16 residues. The J segment lost 4 bases and the V segment lost 1 base, leaving 7 bases of the junction unmatched. CDR1 LGHNA and CDR2 YNFKEQ come from the germline V gene.

J is TRBJ2-2 and V is TRBV30; possibly TRBD1 for D (5 bases). Germline V gene lookup returns CDR1 GTSNPN and CDR2 SVGIG (reference sequence). V lost 5 bases and J lost 3, with 7 bases in between. The CDR3 has 12 residues. The CDR3 bases are TGTGCCTGGGACAGTTACACCGGGGAGCTGTTTTTT. It encodes CAWDSYTGELFF.